This T cell receptor (beta chain) was obtained from a study of T cells in localized non-small cell lung cancer. V shed 4 bases and J shed 5 bases, with 11 bases lying between them. The CDR3 is 13 residues long. Germline V CDR1 and CDR2: MNHEY, SMNVEV (reference sequence). Method: immunoSEQ multiplex PCR; TCRdb's copy keeps in-frame clones and lacks some. Among about 21,000 clones, about nine tenths were seen once, and the ten largest hold roughly 22%. The material sequenced was PBMCs, taken before any cancer treatment. The chain couples TRBV27 to TRBJ1-1, with D hard to call. This clonotype originated in a man between 40 and 70 years old with stage II squamous cell lung carcinoma. The CDR3 is CASSSQRGTEAFF. The DNA for the CDR3 is TGTGCCAGCAGTTCCCAAAGAGGGACTGAAGCTTTCTTT.